This is a list of T cell receptor beta chains from one sample in a study of human CD8 memory T cell subsets. TCRdb reanalyzed the 5' RACE reads, giving one entry per CDR3 protein sequence and no DNA. This sample's table has roughly 3,000 distinct CDR3 sequences. Sequences were obtained from CD8+ T cells from PBMCs. These TCRs come from a human donor in good health. Each CDR3 is given with its conserved first and last residue. Fields, in order: J gene, V gene, clone size, CDR3 protein. Where a row states a size, it is once, few, many or the class of an expanded clone; other rows omit it.

J: TRBJ2-2; V: TRBV7-2; size: -; CDR3: CASSVSGGNTGELFF
J: TRBJ1-1; V: TRBV15; size: -; CDR3: CATSRDRGMAWGTEAFF
J: TRBJ1-4; V: TRBV20-1; size: medium-sized; CDR3: CSARDLVMGLGEKLFF
J: TRBJ2-1; V: TRBV19; size: -; CDR3: CASSPDPGGTGKNEQFF
J: TRBJ1-1; V: TRBV20-1; size: medium-sized; CDR3: CSANPWTEVVSEAFF
J: TRBJ2-5; V: TRBV20-1; size: medium-sized; CDR3: CSARGTSVRETQYF
J: TRBJ2-7; V: TRBV6-2/TRBV6-3; size: -; CDR3: CASSLRTSGGYEQYF
J: TRBJ2-1; V: TRBV4-2; size: medium-sized; CDR3: CATSTSEYNEQFF
J: TRBJ2-3; V: TRBV4-3; size: -; CDR3: CASSQGGGEVDTQYF
J: TRBJ2-7; V: TRBV20-1; size: -; CDR3: CSARGGLHNQYEQYF
J: TRBJ2-5; V: TRBV20-1; size: -; CDR3: CSATPGSWETQYF
J: TRBJ2-2; V: TRBV14; size: -; CDR3: CASSQDHRGWENTGELFF
J: TRBJ2-5; V: TRBV27; size: medium-sized; CDR3: CASSFGREGTQYF
J: TRBJ2-5; V: TRBV11-2; size: -; CDR3: CASSLKLAEIQETQYF
J: TRBJ1-6; V: TRBV28; size: -; CDR3: CASSSTLLGADSPLHF
J: TRBJ2-5; V: TRBV28; size: medium-sized; CDR3: CASTTEETQYF
J: TRBJ2-7; V: TRBV28; size: -; CDR3: CASSASGTGAYEQYF
J: TRBJ2-2; V: TRBV4-3; size: -; CDR3: CASSQDIGDTGELFF
J: TRBJ2-5; V: TRBV29-1; size: medium-sized; CDR3: CSVSGLSVRQETQYF
J: TRBJ2-2; V: TRBV5-8; size: -; CDR3: CASSLGTVNTGELFF
J: TRBJ2-1; V: TRBV7-6; size: -; CDR3: CASSSDSNEQFF
J: TRBJ2-7; V: TRBV29-1; size: medium-sized; CDR3: CSVTWDLSSYEQYF
J: TRBJ2-5; V: TRBV7-9; size: -; CDR3: CASSLVWEQGKETQYF
J: TRBJ2-1; V: TRBV6-4; size: -; CDR3: CASSDQGASNEQFF
J: TRBJ2-3; V: TRBV6-4; size: -; CDR3: CASSASGGGTDTQYF
J: TRBJ2-7; V: TRBV4-1; size: -; CDR3: CASSQGAGVEQYF
J: TRBJ2-7; V: TRBV29-1; size: -; CDR3: CSVEAGDGSYEQYF
J: TRBJ1-6; V: TRBV7-3; size: medium-sized; CDR3: CASSFSINSPLHF
J: TRBJ2-1; V: TRBV23-1; size: -; CDR3: CASTSATGSPRQQFF
J: TRBJ1-4; V: TRBV10-3; size: medium-sized; CDR3: CAISEDLPGLNEKLFF
J: TRBJ2-3; V: TRBV19; size: -; CDR3: CASSTGREFSTDTQYF
J: TRBJ2-1; V: TRBV29-1; size: medium-sized; CDR3: CSASVPYNEQFF
J: TRBJ2-7; V: TRBV5-4; size: -; CDR3: CASSSSTYSYEQYF
J: TRBJ2-1; V: TRBV7-6; size: -; CDR3: CASSWTDNEQFF
J: TRBJ2-6; V: TRBV5-1; size: medium-sized; CDR3: CASSLGAVGANVLTF
J: TRBJ2-7; V: TRBV28; size: -; CDR3: CASSLLGDYRYEQYF
J: TRBJ1-2; V: TRBV7-2; size: large; CDR3: CASSLWAGTGENGYTF